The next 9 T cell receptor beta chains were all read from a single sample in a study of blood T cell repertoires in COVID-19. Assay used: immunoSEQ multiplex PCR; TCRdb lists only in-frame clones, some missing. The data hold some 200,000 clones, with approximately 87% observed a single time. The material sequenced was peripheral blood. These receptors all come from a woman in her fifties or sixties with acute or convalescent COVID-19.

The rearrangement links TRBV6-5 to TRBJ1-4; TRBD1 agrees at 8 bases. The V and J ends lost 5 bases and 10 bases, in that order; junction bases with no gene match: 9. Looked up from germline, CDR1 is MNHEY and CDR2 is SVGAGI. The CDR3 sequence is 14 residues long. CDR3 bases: TGTGCCAGCAGTCAACAGGCACAGGGGGGAAAACTGTTTTTT. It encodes CASSQQAQGGKLFF.

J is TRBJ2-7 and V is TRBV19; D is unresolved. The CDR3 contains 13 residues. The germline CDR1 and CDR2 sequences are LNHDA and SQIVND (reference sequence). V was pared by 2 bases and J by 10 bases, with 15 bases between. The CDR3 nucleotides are TGTGCCAGTAGTATAAGACACCCTAAAGAACAGTACTTC. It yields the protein CASSIRHPKEQYF.

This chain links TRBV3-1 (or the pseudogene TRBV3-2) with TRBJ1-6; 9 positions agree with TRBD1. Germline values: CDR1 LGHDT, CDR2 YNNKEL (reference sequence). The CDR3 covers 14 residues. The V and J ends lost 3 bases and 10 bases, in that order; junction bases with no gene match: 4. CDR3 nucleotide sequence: TGTGCCAGCAGCCACGCGACAGGGGGGTCACCCCTCCACTTT. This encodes CASSHATGGSPLHF.

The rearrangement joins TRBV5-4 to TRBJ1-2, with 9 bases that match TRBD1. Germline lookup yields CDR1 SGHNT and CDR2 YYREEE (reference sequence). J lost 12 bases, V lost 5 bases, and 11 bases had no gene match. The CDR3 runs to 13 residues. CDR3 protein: CASSRTGGDHHTF. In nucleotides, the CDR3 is TGTGCCAGCAGTCGCACAGGGGGCGATCATCACACCTTC.

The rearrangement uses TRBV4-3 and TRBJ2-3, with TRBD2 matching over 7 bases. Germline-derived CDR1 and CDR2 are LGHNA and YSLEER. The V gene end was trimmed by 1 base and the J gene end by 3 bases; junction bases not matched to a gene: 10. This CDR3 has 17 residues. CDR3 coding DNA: TGCGCCAGCAGCCAAGTGCCAGCGGGACTCGGAACAGATACGCAGTATTTT. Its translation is CASSQVPAGLGTDTQYF.

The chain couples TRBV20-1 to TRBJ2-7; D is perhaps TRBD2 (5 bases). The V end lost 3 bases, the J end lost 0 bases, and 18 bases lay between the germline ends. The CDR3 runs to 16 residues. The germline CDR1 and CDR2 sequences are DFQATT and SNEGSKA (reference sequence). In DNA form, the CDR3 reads TGCAGTGCTAGTTCCTCGGACTGGTCCAGCTCCTACGAGCAGTACTTC. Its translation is CSASSSDWSSSYEQYF.

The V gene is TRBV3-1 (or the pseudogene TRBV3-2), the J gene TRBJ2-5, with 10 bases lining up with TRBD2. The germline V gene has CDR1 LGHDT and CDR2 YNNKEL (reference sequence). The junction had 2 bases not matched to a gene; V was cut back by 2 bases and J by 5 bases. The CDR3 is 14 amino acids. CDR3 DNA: TGTGCCAGCAGCCAACAACTAGCGGGGGAGACCCAGTACTTC. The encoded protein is CASSQQLAGETQYF.

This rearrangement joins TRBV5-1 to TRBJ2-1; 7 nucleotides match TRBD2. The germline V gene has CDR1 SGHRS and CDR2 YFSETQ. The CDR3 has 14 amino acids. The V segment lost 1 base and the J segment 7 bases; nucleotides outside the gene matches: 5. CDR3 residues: CASSLTGGLNEQFF. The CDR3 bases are TGCGCCAGCAGCTTGACGGGAGGTTTGAATGAGCAGTTCTTC.

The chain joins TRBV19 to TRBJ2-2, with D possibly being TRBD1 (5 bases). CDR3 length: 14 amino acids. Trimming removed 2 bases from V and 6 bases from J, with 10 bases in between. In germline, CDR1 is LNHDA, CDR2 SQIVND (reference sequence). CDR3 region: CASSIQGAPGELFF. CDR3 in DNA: TGTGCCAGTAGTATACAGGGCGCCCCCGGGGAGCTGTTTTTT. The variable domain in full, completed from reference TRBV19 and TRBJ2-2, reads DGGITQSPKYLFRKEGQNVTLSCEQNLNHDAMYWYRQDPGQGLRLIYYSQIVNDFQKGDIAEGYSVSREKKESFPLTVTSAQKNPTAFYLCASSIQGAPGELFFGEGSRLTVL.